What follows are 20 T cell receptor beta chains derived from one specimen sequenced in a study of blood T cell repertoires in COVID-19. Some clones are missing from TCRdb's copy, which holds only in-frame ones; the method was immunoSEQ multiplex PCR. The sample consists of 150,000 to 200,000 clones, about 81% of them appearing once. Sequencing used peripheral blood. The receptors here all came from a woman of 80 years or more with COVID-19, enrolled during active disease.

This clone was found once. The V call is TRBV6-2 or TRBV6-3, the J call TRBJ2-7; TRBD2 might be the D (5 bases). This CDR3 is 17 amino acids long. Trimming took off 0 bases at V and 2 bases at J, with 17 bases between the two ends. From germline, CDR1 is MNHEY and CDR2 SVGEGT. The CDR3 DNA reads TGTGCCAGCAGTTACTCGTCCAGCGGACGCTTTGCCTACGAGCAGTACTTC. Translation gives CASSYSSSGRFAYEQYF.

This chain links TRBV19 with TRBJ2-3; D possibly corresponds to TRBD2 (6 bases). Trimming shortened V by 9 bases and J by 2 bases, and 18 bases separated the two germline ends. This CDR3 is built from 15 residues. The germline gives CDR1 LNHDA, CDR2 SQIVND (reference sequence). CDR3 loop: CASAVWGGPTDTQYF. The CDR3 bases are TGTGCCAGCGCCGTGTGGGGAGGTCCCACAGATACGCAGTATTTT.

This clone was seen a handful of times. V usage is TRBV27 and J usage is TRBJ2-3, with D unclear. V gave up 4 bases and J gave up 4 bases, with 9 bases separating them. The germline V gene encodes CDR1 MNHEY and CDR2 SMNVEV (reference sequence). CDR3 size: 13 residues. As DNA, the CDR3 is TGTGCCAGCAGTTCCTACTTATCAGATACGCAGTATTTT. It specifies CASSSYLSDTQYF.

The chain couples TRBV25-1 to TRBJ1-1, with D perhaps TRBD1 (5 bases). V was cut by 6 bases and J by 4 bases, with 18 bases left in between. The V gene's germline CDR1 is MGHDK and CDR2 SYGVNS. The CDR3 runs 15 residues. CDR3 loop: CASSPGREGRTEAFF. The CDR3 region has the DNA TGTGCCAGCAGCCCCGGGAGGGAGGGACGCACTGAAGCTTTCTTT. Full variable domain (remainder filled in from reference TRBV25-1 and TRBJ1-1): EADIYQTPRYLVIGTGKKITLECSQTMGHDKMYWYQQDPGMELHLIHYSYGVNSTEKGDLSSESTVSRIRTEHFPLTLESARPSHTSQYLCASSPGREGRTEAFFGQGTRLTVV.

The genes are TRBV7-9 and TRBJ2-3; TRBD2 agrees at 8 bases. Germline CDR1 is SEHNR and CDR2 is FQNEAQ (reference sequence). The CDR3 extends over 18 amino acids. The junction had 18 bases not matched to a gene; V was cut back by 5 bases and J by 5 bases. In nucleotides, the CDR3 is TGTGCCAGCAGCCCCACTTTTGTTAGCGGGGCCAAACAAGATACGCAGTATTTT. It codes for CASSPTFVSGAKQDTQYF.

This clone was seen a handful of times. The chain has TRBV7-9 and TRBJ2-7; no firm D call. Trimming took off 0 bases at V and 4 bases at J, with 10 bases between the two ends. The germline gives CDR1 SEHNR, CDR2 FQNEAQ (reference sequence). The CDR3 runs 14 residues. The CDR3 bases are TGTGCCAGCAGCTTAGCTTCATCCAGATACGAGCAGTACTTC. Amino acids: CASSLASSRYEQYF.

The chain is built from TRBV24-1 and TRBJ1-2; TRBD1 agrees at 7 bases. Germline V gene lookup returns CDR1 KGHDR and CDR2 SFDVKD. CDR3 length equals 16 residues. V lost 3 bases and J lost 4; bases outside the gene matches: 10. The DNA for the CDR3 is TGTGCCACCAGTGATAACGCGAAGGGACAGCCCTATGGCTACACCTTC. Protein sequence: CATSDNAKGQPYGYTF.

This CDR3 is CASSSPPAGELFF. The CDR3 DNA reads as TGTGCCAGCAGCTCCCCTCCCGCCGGGGAGCTGTTTTTT. V gene TRBV11-2 combines with J gene TRBJ2-2; D is uncertain. The CDR3 length is 13 residues. The ends were cut back, 4 bases at V and 6 bases at J, with 9 bases in the middle. Germline V CDR1 and CDR2: SGHAT, FQNNGV.

In its sample, this clone was seen once. V is TRBV15 and J is TRBJ2-1; 9 nucleotides match TRBD1. This CDR3 comprises 15 residues. The V gene's germline CDR1 is LNHNV and CDR2 YYDKDF (reference sequence). Trimming at V came to 6 bases and at J to 5 bases, leaving 8 bases not matched to a gene. The DNA for the CDR3 is TGTGCCACCAGTAAAACGGGACAGGGTGACAATGAGCAGTTCTTC. This gives the protein CATSKTGQGDNEQFF.

The rearrangement uses TRBV11-3 and TRBJ2-3; D is perhaps TRBD1 (5 bases). Trimming took off 0 bases at V and 3 bases at J, with 10 bases between the two ends. This CDR3 comprises 15 residues. The germline V gene encodes CDR1 SGHNT and CDR2 YENEEA. The CDR3 DNA follows: TGTGCCAGCAGCTTAGAGGGGCTGGGGACAGATACGCAGTATTTT. Encoded protein: CASSLEGLGTDTQYF.

The CDR3 protein is CASSSGGVETQYF. The DNA for the CDR3 is TGTGCCAGCAGTTCCGGCGGGGTTGAGACCCAGTACTTC. The rearrangement uses TRBV5-4 and TRBJ2-5, with D possibly TRBD2 on 6 matching bases. Trimming stripped 5 bases from V and 5 bases from J, with 13 bases between. The CDR3 has 13 residues. Germline-derived CDR1 and CDR2 are SGHNT and YYREEE (reference sequence).

This clone has a handful of counts. DNA of the CDR3: TGTGCCAGCAGCACCGACAGGAACGCCGATACGCAGTATTTT. It is translated as CASSTDRNADTQYF. The rearrangement uses TRBV5-4 and TRBJ2-3, with D perhaps matching TRBD1 (6 bases). Germline V gene lookup returns CDR1 SGHNT and CDR2 YYREEE (reference sequence). V lost 4 bases to trimming and J lost 6 bases, with 15 bases between them. The length of the CDR3 is 14 residues.

This sequence joins TRBV4-2 and TRBJ1-1, with TRBD1 identical over 12 bases. The CDR3 consists of 16 residues. CDR1 and CDR2 (germline): LGHNA, YNFKEQ. V gave up 4 bases and J gave up 6 bases; unmatched junction bases: 9. CDR3 loop: CASSRGDRGRLAEAFF. The CDR3 DNA reads as TGTGCCAGCAGCCGTGGGGACAGGGGGCGGTTGGCTGAAGCTTTCTTT.

The chain combines TRBV29-1 with TRBJ2-1; TRBD1 matches at 9 bases. Unmatched junction bases numbered 14, after V lost 7 bases and J lost 4 bases. Germline-derived CDR1 and CDR2 are SQVTM and ANQGSEA. CDR3 length equals 16 residues. The chain's CDR3 is CSGETGTGLYYNEQFF. CDR3 DNA: TGCAGCGGCGAAACGGGGACAGGGCTATATTACAATGAGCAGTTCTTC.

In nucleotides, the CDR3 is TGTGCCAGCAGTCAACGGGACACTTGGAGGAGGTTGGATTCACCCCTCCACTTT. This codes for CASSQRDTWRRLDSPLHF. V is TRBV6-2 or TRBV6-3 and J is TRBJ1-6, with D maybe TRBD1 (6 bases). Germline lookup yields CDR1 MNHEY and CDR2 SVGEGT. The CDR3 is made up of 18 amino acids. The V end was cut by 5 bases, the J end by 8 bases, with 25 bases between.

The chain joins TRBV4-2 to TRBJ2-1; 12 bases match TRBD2. V trimming: 2 bases; J trimming: 8 bases; junction bases outside the gene matches: 7. CDR3 size: 16 residues. The germline CDR1 and CDR2 sequences are LGHNA and YNFKEQ. CDR3 nucleotide sequence: TGTGCCAGCAGCCAAACTCTAGCGGGAGGGCCGGATGAGCAGTTCTTC. As protein: CASSQTLAGGPDEQFF.

The chain links TRBV29-1 to TRBJ2-3; D possibly corresponds to TRBD1 (5 bases). CDR1 is SQVTM and CDR2 is ANQGSEA in the germline V gene. V lost 7 bases to trimming and J lost 6 bases, with 11 bases between them. This CDR3 region has 11 residues. The CDR3, as DNA: TGCAGCGCTACAGGTACGGATACGCAGTATTTT. Residues: CSATGTDTQYF.

This clone was seen a handful of times. The rearrangement uses TRBV28 and TRBJ2-7; TRBD1 agrees at 9 bases. Germline V gene lookup returns CDR1 MDHEN and CDR2 SYDVKM. The V segment lost 8 bases and the J segment 4 bases; nucleotides outside the gene matches: 6. The CDR3 contains 13 residues. CDR3 sequence: CASRGQGWYEQYF. In DNA, the CDR3 is TGTGCCAGCCGGGGACAGGGTTGGTACGAGCAGTACTTC.

This clone was counted a single time. The rearrangement uses TRBV23-1 and TRBJ2-5; maybe TRBD2 (6 bases). TRBV23-1 is identified as an open reading frame with a role that is uncertain. CDR3 length equals 15 residues. Trimming cost V 11 bases and J 2 bases, with 21 bases left between them. This CDR3 reads CAQRVLGVSQETQYF. CDR3 nucleotide sequence: TGCGCCCAGCGGGTTCTGGGGGTAAGTCAAGAGACCCAGTACTTC.

This sequence joins TRBV11-2 and TRBJ1-2; 8 nucleotides agree with TRBD1. CDR3 length: 16 amino acids. J was trimmed by 4 bases and V by 1 base; bases with no gene match: 8. Looked up from germline, CDR1 is SGHAT and CDR2 is FQNNGV. This chain's CDR3 is CASSLVAGGGFYGYTF. The CDR3 bases are TGTGCCAGCAGCTTAGTTGCAGGGGGCGGATTCTATGGCTACACCTTC.